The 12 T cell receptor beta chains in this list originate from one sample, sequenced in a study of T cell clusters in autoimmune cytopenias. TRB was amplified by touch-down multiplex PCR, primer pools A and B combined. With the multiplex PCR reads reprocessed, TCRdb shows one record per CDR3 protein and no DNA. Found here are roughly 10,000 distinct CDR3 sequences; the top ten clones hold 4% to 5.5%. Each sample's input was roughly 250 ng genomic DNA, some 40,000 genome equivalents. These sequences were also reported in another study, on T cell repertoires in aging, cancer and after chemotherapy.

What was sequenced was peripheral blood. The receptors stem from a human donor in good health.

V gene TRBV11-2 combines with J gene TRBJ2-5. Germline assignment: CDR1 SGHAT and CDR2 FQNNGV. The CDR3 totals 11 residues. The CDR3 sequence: CASSFFGTQYF.

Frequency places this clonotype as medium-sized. This CDR3 reads CASSPGIKTYEQYF. This chain joins TRBV12-3 or TRBV12-4 and TRBJ2-7. The CDR3 length is 14 residues.

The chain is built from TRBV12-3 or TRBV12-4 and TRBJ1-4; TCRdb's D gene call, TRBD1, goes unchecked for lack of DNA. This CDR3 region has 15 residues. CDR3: CASSDRQGRFEKLFF.

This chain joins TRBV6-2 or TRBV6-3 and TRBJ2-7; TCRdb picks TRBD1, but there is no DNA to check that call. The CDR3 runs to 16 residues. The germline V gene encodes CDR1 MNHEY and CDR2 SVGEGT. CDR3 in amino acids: CASSYSRDRGRGEQYF.

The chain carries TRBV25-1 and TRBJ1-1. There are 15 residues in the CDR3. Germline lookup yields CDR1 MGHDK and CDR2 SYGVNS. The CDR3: CASSELSHANTEAFF.

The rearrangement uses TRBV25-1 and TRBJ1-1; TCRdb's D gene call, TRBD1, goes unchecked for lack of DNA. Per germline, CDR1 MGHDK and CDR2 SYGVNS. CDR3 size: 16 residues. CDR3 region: CASSEYPTGGVTEAFF.

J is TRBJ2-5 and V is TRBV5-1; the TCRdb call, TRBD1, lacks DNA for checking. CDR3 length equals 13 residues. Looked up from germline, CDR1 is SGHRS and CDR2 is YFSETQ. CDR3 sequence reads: CASSTDREETQYF.

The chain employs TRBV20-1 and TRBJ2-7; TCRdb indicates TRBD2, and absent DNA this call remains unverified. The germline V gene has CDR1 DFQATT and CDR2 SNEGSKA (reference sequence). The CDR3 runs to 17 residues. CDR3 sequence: CSAKGAGLAEIAGEQYF.

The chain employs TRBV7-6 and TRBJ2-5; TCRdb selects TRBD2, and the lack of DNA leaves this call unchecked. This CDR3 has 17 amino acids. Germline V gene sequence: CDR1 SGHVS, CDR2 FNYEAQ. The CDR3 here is CASSQGPLAGGRETQYF. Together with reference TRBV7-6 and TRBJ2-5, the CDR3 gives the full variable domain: GAGVSQSPRYKVTKRGQDVALRCDPISGHVSLYWYRQALGQGPEFLTYFNYEAQQDKSGLPNDRFSAERPEGSISTLTIQRTEQRDSAMYRCASSQGPLAGGRETQYFGPGTRLLVL.

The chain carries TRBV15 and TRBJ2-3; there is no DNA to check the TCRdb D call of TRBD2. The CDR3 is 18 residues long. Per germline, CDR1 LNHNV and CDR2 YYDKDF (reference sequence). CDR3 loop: CATSREGGGSPSTDTQYF.

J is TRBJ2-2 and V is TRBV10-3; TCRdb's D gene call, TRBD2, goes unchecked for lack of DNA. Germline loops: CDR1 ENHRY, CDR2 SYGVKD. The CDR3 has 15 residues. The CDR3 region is CATGTSGGNTGELFF.

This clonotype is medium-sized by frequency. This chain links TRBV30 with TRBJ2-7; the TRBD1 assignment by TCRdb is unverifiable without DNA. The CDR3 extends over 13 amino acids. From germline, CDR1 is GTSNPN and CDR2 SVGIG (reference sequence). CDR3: CAWSIGADYEQYF.